The clone carrying this T cell receptor (beta chain) was detected many times. No antigen is known for it. The read is 3 residues too short to cover the CDR3 end, so that end is filled in from the germline J gene. Trimming cost V 6 bases and J 5 bases, with 8 bases left between them. CDR1 is MDHEN, CDR2 SYDVKM, per germline. This CDR3 region has 11 residues. The sample belongs to a study of T cell clonality in common variable immunodeficiency. Study observations and caveats: Authors noted CVID clonality's cause needs subpopulation repertoire sequencing.

TCRdb keeps only in-frame clones here, not all; method: immunoSEQ multiplex PCR. The sample shows about 60,000 clones, no singletons; the ten largest hold under 2%. The source material was peripheral blood mononuclear cells. The gene calls are TRBV28 and TRBJ2-7; D remains ambiguous. The TCR was taken from a person between 18 and 70 years old in good health. The part of the CDR3 DNA that was read is TGTGCCAGCAGCGGCGACAACGAG. This encodes CASSGDNE. The entire CDR3 protein is CASSGDNEQYF.